Detailed here is one T cell receptor (beta chain). Its matching antigen is unknown. The data were produced by immunoSEQ multiplex PCR, yet TCRdb's version contains in-frame clones alone and is incomplete. The sample has about 350,000 clones, approximately 86% seen once; the top ten hold roughly 10%. This specimen belongs to a study of Ad26.COV2.S vaccination and SARS-CoV-2 variants. At the level of the study: Administration of Ad26.COV2.S was intramuscular, either once or twice 56 days apart. Broader study findings: Vaccine and placebo recipients had similar non-spike TCR breadth. There was reportedly substantial breadth in spike-specific CD8+ and CD4+ T cell responses after vaccination.

The treatment is: some 19 received Ad26.COV2.S at low or high dose, single or two shots; 5 received placebo; per-sample allocation not given. Repertoires come from day 63 after the first vaccine or placebo injection. CDR1 and CDR2 (germline): SNHLY, FYNNEI. V shed 6 bases and J 2 bases; nucleotides not matched to a gene: 11. The CDR3 runs 18 residues. Sequencing used peripheral blood, obtained in a trial of Ad26.COV2.S vaccine versus placebo. This chain connects TRBV2 to TRBJ2-6, with 9 bases aligning to TRBD2. The sequence was obtained from a person between 18 and 59 years old who received the Ad26.COV2.S COVID-19 vaccine or a placebo. The CDR3 sequence: CASSRGLARFPGANVLTF. The CDR3 DNA reads TGTGCCAGCAGCAGGGGACTAGCAAGATTTCCTGGGGCCAACGTCCTGACTTTC.